The 6 T cell receptor beta chains given below trace back to one sample, sequenced in a study of beta chain features in type 1 diabetes. Expressed TCRB transcripts were sequenced because the entire RNA isolate underwent reverse transcription. Assay: immunoSEQ multiplex PCR; the TCRdb copy retains only in-frame clones and omits some. Among hundreds of thousands of clones listed, roughly 16% were seen once. The sequencing sample was made of naive CD4+ T cells from blood. These receptors all come from a young woman in good health.

V gene TRBV7-2 combines with J gene TRBJ2-2, with 7 bases aligning to TRBD1. This CDR3 region has 17 residues. Germline CDR1 reads SGHTA; CDR2 reads FQGNSA. Trimming removed 0 bases from V and 6 bases from J; junction bases left unmatched: 10. CDR3 amino acids: CASSLAPQGRYAGELFF. Written as DNA, the CDR3 is TGTGCCAGCAGCTTAGCTCCACAGGGGCGATATGCCGGGGAGCTGTTTTTT.

The gene calls are TRBV7-9 and TRBJ2-3; 7 bases align to TRBD1. The junction had 11 bases not matched to a gene; V was cut back by 5 bases and J by 3 bases. The CDR3 is 16 amino acids. The germline V gene has CDR1 SEHNR and CDR2 FQNEAQ (reference sequence). The CDR3 DNA reads as TGTGCCAGCAGCCCCTCCGGGGCAGGGGGTACAGATACGCAGTATTTT. As protein: CASSPSGAGGTDTQYF.

CDR3: CASSIPGQGPYNEQFF. The CDR3 DNA follows: TGTGCCAGTAGTATCCCGGGACAGGGGCCCTACAATGAGCAGTTCTTC. The chain combines TRBV19 with TRBJ2-1, with TRBD1 identical over 10 bases. This CDR3 spans 16 amino acids. CDR1 is LNHDA and CDR2 is SQIVND in the germline V gene (reference sequence). After removal of 3 bases from V and 2 bases from J, the junction contained 4 bases not matched to a gene. Drawing the rest from reference TRBV19 and TRBJ2-1, the complete variable domain is DGGITQSPKYLFRKEGQNVTLSCEQNLNHDAMYWYRQDPGQGLRLIYYSQIVNDFQKGDIAEGYSVSREKKESFPLTVTSAQKNPTAFYLCASSIPGQGPYNEQFFGPGTRLTVL.

The CDR3 protein is CASTSGGAGSEAFF. The DNA of the CDR3 is TGTGCCAGCACATCAGGGGGCGCAGGTTCTGAAGCTTTCTTT. The chain employs TRBV14 and TRBJ1-1, with 8 positions matching TRBD1. The length of the CDR3 is 14 residues. The germline V gene has CDR1 SGHDN and CDR2 FVKESK. The V segment lost 7 bases and the J segment 6 bases; nucleotides outside the gene matches: 10.

This clone was recorded many times. This rearrangement joins TRBV10-3 to TRBJ2-7; D perhaps matches TRBD1 (6 bases). The CDR3 sequence is 13 residues long. Germline assignment: CDR1 ENHRY and CDR2 SYGVKD. The V end was cut by 7 bases, the J end by 5 bases, with 15 bases between. CDR3 sequence: CAITTGSGNEQYF. For the CDR3, the DNA is TGTGCCATCACCACAGGGTCCGGTAACGAGCAGTACTTC.

This clone was counted between two and nine times. V and J are TRBV7-9 and TRBJ2-1; 7 nucleotides agree with TRBD2. V was pared by 1 base and J by 6 bases, with 6 bases of the junction left unmatched. This CDR3 is 15 amino acids long. The germline CDR1 and CDR2 sequences are SEHNR and FQNEAQ (reference sequence). CDR3 in amino acids: CASSLGLAFSNEQFF. For the CDR3, the DNA is TGTGCCAGCAGCTTAGGACTAGCATTCAGCAATGAGCAGTTCTTC.